This T cell receptor beta chain was profiled in a study of blood T cell repertoires in COVID-19. About the study: The United States, Italy and Spain were the sources of the acute and convalescent COVID-19 samples. PBMCs, B-cell-depleted T cells, or T cells provided the cDNA or gDNA that made up the material.

Germline lookup yields CDR1 MDHEN and CDR2 SYDVKM. The CDR3 length is 14 residues. Trimming took off 6 bases at V and 4 bases at J, with 16 bases between the two ends. As processed by the authors: Amplification from reference gene primers served as the basis for estimated nucleated cell counts. Clones were sequenced by immunoSEQ multiplex PCR, and TCRdb holds only the in-frame ones, with some missing. V, J and clone size derive from that table, while D and trimming were established from the DNA sequence. The repertoire holds 200,000 to 300,000 clones, with approximately 80% as singletons. This rearrangement joins TRBV28 to TRBJ2-7, with a possible D match to TRBD2 (5 bases). The clonotype was recovered from a woman aged 18 to 35 with acute or convalescent COVID-19. The specimen sequenced was peripheral blood. The CDR3 region is CASRGEATKYEQYF. The CDR3 DNA follows: TGTGCCAGCAGGGGAGAAGCCACAAAATACGAGCAGTACTTC.